The clone carrying this TCR beta chain appeared many times. Its antigen is as yet unknown. The source material, RNA transcripts, was used to amplify TCR beta CDR3 regions. During a first-round RT-PCR of the TCR CDR3, the HTBI primer set was used. TCRdb redid the calling of the multiplex PCR reads with MiXCR, one entry per CDR3 protein. The sample records nearly 600,000 distinct CDR3 sequences, 14% being singletons. This entry is derived from a study of T cells in Graves' hyperthyroidism and ophthalmopathy. Whole-study findings and limits: A median about 6.2 months before onset, the model predicted ophthalmopathy.

Cells are PBMCs isolated from approximately 9.2 ml of fresh blood. The receptor was isolated from a woman aged 18-30 years with Graves' ophthalmopathy. Sequenced: blood.

CDR3 region: CASRQGQYEQYF. Here the CDR3 DNA reads TGTGCCAGCAGGCAGGGGCAGTACGAGCAGTACTTC. V is TRBV28 and J is TRBJ2-7; D may be TRBD1 (6 bases). The V end was cut by 6 bases, the J end by 4 bases, with 10 bases between. The CDR3 runs 12 residues. The germline gives CDR1 MDHEN, CDR2 SYDVKM.